These 16 T cell receptor beta chains originate from one sample sequenced in a study of post-analysis software for immune sequencing data. No antigens are known for them. Unique molecular identifiers were present in the TCR beta cDNA libraries. TCRdb passed the PCR reads through MiXCR, listing each CDR3 protein once. The sample comprises 800,000 to 950,000 distinct CDR3 sequences, roughly 50% of which are singletons, and approximately 4.5% rests with the top ten. General observations from the study: About five TRBV segments appeared more often in patients than in controls, and TRBV5-6, TRBV5-1 and TRBV20-1 were among these.

Material: blood. The receptor source for this set is a girl between 5 and 17 years old with multiple sclerosis.

This clonotype was detected only a few times. The rearrangement uses TRBV27 and TRBJ1-2; no firm D call. CDR3 length: 10 amino acids. The V gene lost 7 bases and the J gene lost 6 bases, with 6 bases spanning the gap. Germline CDR1 is MNHEY and CDR2 is SMNVEV (reference sequence). The CDR3 nucleotides are TGTGCCAGCATCGCCCATGGCTACACCTTC. Translating it yields CASIAHGYTF.

The chain couples TRBV20-1 to TRBJ2-5; 8 nucleotides agree with TRBD2. Trimming at V came to 3 bases and at J to 0 bases, leaving 9 bases not matched to a gene. Germline loops: CDR1 DFQATT, CDR2 SNEGSKA (reference sequence). CDR3 length: 16 residues. DNA of the CDR3: TGCAGTGCTAGCGGCCCCAGCGGGGGTTACCAAGAGACCCAGTACTTC. Amino acids: CSASGPSGGYQETQYF.

Written as DNA, the CDR3 is TGCAGTGCCACCCAACTAGCGGGGGGCCCTCCTGACGGAAACGAGCAGTACTTC. Its translation is CSATQLAGGPPDGNEQYF. This sequence joins TRBV20-1 and TRBJ2-7, with 12 bases fitting TRBD2. This CDR3 spans 18 amino acids. Germline CDR1 reads DFQATT; CDR2 reads SNEGSKA (reference sequence). J gave up 5 bases and V 6 bases, and 20 bases lay outside the gene matches.

The chain carries TRBV5-1 and TRBJ1-4; 7 bases align to TRBD1. Germline values: CDR1 SGHRS, CDR2 YFSETQ. V was pared by 4 bases and J by 7 bases, with 7 bases of the junction left unmatched. The CDR3 spans 14 residues. The CDR3 DNA is TGCGCCAGCAGCACTGACAGGGTTGGTGAAAAACTGTTTTTT. Its protein product is CASSTDRVGEKLFF.

The chain uses TRBV19 and TRBJ2-1, with TRBD2 matching 11 bases. Trimming removed 4 bases from V and 8 bases from J; junction bases left unmatched: 7. CDR3 length: 15 amino acids. Per germline, CDR1 LNHDA and CDR2 SQIVND (reference sequence). CDR3 sequence reads: CASSKLAGAGYEQFF. CDR3 nucleotides: TGTGCCAGTAGTAAACTAGCGGGAGCGGGGTATGAGCAGTTCTTC.

This clonotype appeared a few times. V is TRBV29-1 and J is TRBJ2-1, with 11 bases matching TRBD2. V shed 5 bases and J 2 bases; nucleotides not matched to a gene: 5. This CDR3 has 15 amino acids. Looked up from germline, CDR1 is SQVTM and CDR2 is ANQGSEA. The CDR3 protein is CSVTPSGRTYNEQFF. The DNA for the CDR3 is TGCAGCGTTACCCCTAGCGGGAGGACCTACAATGAGCAGTTCTTC.

The gene calls are TRBV10-2 and TRBJ2-5; D may be TRBD1 or TRBD2 (5 bases each). Germline V gene data show CDR1 as WSHSY and CDR2 as SAAADI. Trimming cost V 4 bases and J 7 bases, with 13 bases left between them. The CDR3 runs 13 residues. The CDR3 spells CASSVGSGRTQYF. The DNA for the CDR3 is TGCGCCAGCAGTGTGGGCTCAGGGAGGACCCAGTACTTC.

The J gene is TRBJ1-5, the V gene TRBV5-1, with D uncertain. This CDR3 spans 14 amino acids. V was trimmed by 6 bases and J by 4 bases, leaving 14 bases between them. Germline V lookup: CDR1 SGHRS, CDR2 YFSETQ. CDR3 amino acids: CASTRAPQNQPQHF. The DNA for the CDR3 is TGCGCCAGCACGCGGGCCCCCCAGAATCAGCCCCAGCATTTT.

This clonotype was seen repeatedly, ten times or more. The J gene is TRBJ2-1, the V gene TRBV7-2; no definite D call. V was pared by 1 base and J by 3 bases, with 7 bases between. Germline assignment: CDR1 SGHTA and CDR2 FQGNSA. The CDR3 sequence is 14 residues long. In DNA form, the CDR3 reads TGTGCCAGCAGCTTAGGCTCGTACTACAATGAGCAGTTCTTC. It specifies CASSLGSYYNEQFF.

In its sample, this clonotype was seen a few times. The chain joins TRBV6-1 to TRBJ2-5, with 9 nucleotides matching TRBD1. CDR1 MNHNS and CDR2 SASEGT come from the germline V gene. V trimming: 2 bases; J trimming: 5 bases; junction bases outside the gene matches: 9. CDR3 length: 16 residues. CDR3: CASSERGTGFFETQYF. CDR3 nucleotide sequence: TGTGCCAGCAGTGAAAGAGGGACAGGGTTCTTTGAGACCCAGTACTTC.

The chain employs TRBV7-3 and TRBJ1-2, with D tentatively TRBD1 (5 bases). Germline values: CDR1 SGHTA, CDR2 FQGTGA. V was shortened by 5 bases and J by 5 bases, with 12 bases between the two germline ends. The CDR3 is made up of 13 amino acids. The DNA for the CDR3 is TGTGCCAGCAGCGGGGACCCTCAGTATGGCTACACCTTC. It specifies CASSGDPQYGYTF.

The genes are TRBV7-3 and TRBJ2-1, with D possibly being TRBD1 (6 bases). This CDR3 is built from 15 residues. Trimming pared 6 bases from V and 0 bases from J, leaving 12 bases between. Germline lookup yields CDR1 SGHTA and CDR2 FQGTGA. CDR3 in amino acids: CASSKGESSYNEQFF. The CDR3 DNA is TGTGCCAGCAGTAAGGGGGAAAGCTCCTACAATGAGCAGTTCTTC.

There are a few counts of this clonotype. Written as DNA, the CDR3 is TGTGCCAGCAGCGAGGGACAGGGGACCTCCTACGAGCAGTACTTC. It encodes CASSEGQGTSYEQYF. This chain connects TRBV7-2 to TRBJ2-7, with TRBD1 identical over 10 bases. With 5 bases clipped from V and 0 bases from J, the junction kept 4 bases outside the gene matches. The CDR3 loop spans 15 amino acids. Germline-derived CDR1 and CDR2 are SGHTA and FQGNSA.

This chain connects TRBV29-1 to TRBJ1-2, with 7 positions matching TRBD1. CDR3 length: 16 residues. Germline CDR1 reads SQVTM; CDR2 reads ANQGSEA. J was trimmed by 8 bases and V by 0 bases; bases with no gene match: 15. The CDR3 DNA follows: TGCAGCGTTGAAGACCGATTCCTGGACAGGATGGAGGGCTACACCTTC. Translated, it gives CSVEDRFLDRMEGYTF.

The chain has TRBV18 and TRBJ1-6; 9 positions agree with TRBD1. Unmatched junction bases numbered 14, after V lost 4 bases and J lost 7 bases. The CDR3 sequence is 18 residues long. CDR1 is KGHSH, CDR2 LQKENI, per germline. The CDR3 DNA is TGTGCCAGCTCACTCAGCCTGACAGGGGGAAAGAGAAATTCACCCCTCCACTTT. Translated, it gives CASSLSLTGGKRNSPLHF.

V usage is TRBV9 and J usage is TRBJ1-1; perhaps TRBD1 as D (6 bases). V lost 2 bases and J lost 1, with 12 bases in between. Per the germline V gene, CDR1 is SGDLS and CDR2 is YYNGEE. The CDR3 runs to 15 residues. In DNA form, the CDR3 reads TGTGCCAGCAGCGTGGGGACACTGGGGAACACTGAAGCTTTCTTT. The encoded protein is CASSVGTLGNTEAFF.